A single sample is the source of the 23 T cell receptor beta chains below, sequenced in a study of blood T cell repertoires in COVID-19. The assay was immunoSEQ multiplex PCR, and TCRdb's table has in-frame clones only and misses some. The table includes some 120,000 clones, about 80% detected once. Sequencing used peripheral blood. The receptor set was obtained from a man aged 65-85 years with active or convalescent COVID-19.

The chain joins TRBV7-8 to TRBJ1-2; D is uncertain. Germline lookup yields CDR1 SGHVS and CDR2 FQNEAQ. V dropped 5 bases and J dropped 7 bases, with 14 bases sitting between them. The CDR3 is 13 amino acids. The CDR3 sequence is CASSRREAAGYTF. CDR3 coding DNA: TGTGCCAGCAGCCGGAGAGAGGCTGCTGGCTACACCTTC.

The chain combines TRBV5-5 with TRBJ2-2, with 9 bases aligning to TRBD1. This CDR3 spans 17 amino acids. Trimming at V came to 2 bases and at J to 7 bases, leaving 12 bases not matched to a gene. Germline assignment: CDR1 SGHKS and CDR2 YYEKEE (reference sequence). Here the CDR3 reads CASSFSSDRGAGGELFF. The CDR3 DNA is TGTGCCAGCAGCTTTTCCTCGGACAGGGGCGCTGGCGGGGAGCTGTTTTTT.

CDR3 protein: CASSKGETQNTEAFF. The CDR3 region has the DNA TGTGCCAGCAGCAAAGGTGAGACACAAAACACTGAAGCTTTCTTT. The genes are TRBV21-1 and TRBJ1-1; TRBD1 is the table's D call and was not checked against the DNA. TRBV21-1 is a recognized pseudogene. The CDR3 consists of 15 residues.

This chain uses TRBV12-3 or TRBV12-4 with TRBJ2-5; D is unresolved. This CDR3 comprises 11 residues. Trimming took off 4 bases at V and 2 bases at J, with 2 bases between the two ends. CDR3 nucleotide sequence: TGTGCCAGCAGTTCACAAGAGACCCAGTACTTC. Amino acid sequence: CASSSQETQYF.

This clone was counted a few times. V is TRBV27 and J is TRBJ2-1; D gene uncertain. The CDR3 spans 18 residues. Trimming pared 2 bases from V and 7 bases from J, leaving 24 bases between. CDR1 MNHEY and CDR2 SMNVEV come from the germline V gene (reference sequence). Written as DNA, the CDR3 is TGTGCCAGCAGTTTACTTCCCCCCAGCGAGACCCGTACAAATGAGCAGTTCTTC. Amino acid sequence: CASSLLPPSETRTNEQFF.

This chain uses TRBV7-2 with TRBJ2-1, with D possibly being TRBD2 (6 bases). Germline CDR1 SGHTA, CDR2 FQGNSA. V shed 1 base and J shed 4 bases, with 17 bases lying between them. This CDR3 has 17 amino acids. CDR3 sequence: CASSLDPGLRGYNEQFF. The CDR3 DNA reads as TGTGCCAGCAGCTTAGATCCTGGCCTGCGGGGTTACAATGAGCAGTTCTTC.

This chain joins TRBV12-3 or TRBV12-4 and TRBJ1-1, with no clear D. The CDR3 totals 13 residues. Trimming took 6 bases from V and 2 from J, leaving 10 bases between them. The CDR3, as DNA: TGTGCCAGCAGGCTAGGAGCTAACACTGAAGCTTTCTTT. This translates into CASRLGANTEAFF.

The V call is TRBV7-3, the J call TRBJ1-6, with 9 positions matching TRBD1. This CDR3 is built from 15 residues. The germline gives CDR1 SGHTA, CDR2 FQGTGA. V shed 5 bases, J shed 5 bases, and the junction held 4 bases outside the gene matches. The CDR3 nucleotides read TGTGCCAGCAGCCAGGACAGGGGAGATAATTCACCCCTCCACTTT. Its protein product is CASSQDRGDNSPLHF. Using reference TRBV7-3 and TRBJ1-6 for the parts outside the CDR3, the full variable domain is GAGVSQTPSNKVTEKGKYVELRCDPISGHTALYWYRQSLGQGPEFLIYFQGTGAADDSGLPNDRFFAVRPEGSVSTLKIQRTERGDSAVYLCASSQDRGDNSPLHFGNGTRLTVT.

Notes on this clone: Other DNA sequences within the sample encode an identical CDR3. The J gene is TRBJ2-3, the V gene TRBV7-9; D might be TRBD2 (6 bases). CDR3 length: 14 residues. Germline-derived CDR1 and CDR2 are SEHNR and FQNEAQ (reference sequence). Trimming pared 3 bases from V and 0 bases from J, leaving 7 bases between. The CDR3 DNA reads TGTGCCAGCAGCTTGGAGGGCAGCACAGATACGCAGTATTTT. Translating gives CASSLEGSTDTQYF.

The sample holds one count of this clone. CDR3 DNA sequence: TGTGCCACCAGCAGAGAAAAAGACTCAGCGGCTCAGCCCCAGCATTTT. Translating it yields CATSREKDSAAQPQHF. The chain couples TRBV15 to TRBJ1-5, with D hard to call. The germline gives CDR1 LNHNV, CDR2 YYDKDF (reference sequence). The CDR3 is 16 residues long. V was shortened by 0 bases and J by 6 bases, with 15 bases between the two germline ends.

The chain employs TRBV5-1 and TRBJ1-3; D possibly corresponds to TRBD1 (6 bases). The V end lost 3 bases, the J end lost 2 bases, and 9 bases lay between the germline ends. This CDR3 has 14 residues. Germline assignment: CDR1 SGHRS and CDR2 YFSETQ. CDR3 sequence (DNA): TGCGCCAGCAGCTCAGGGGCAACTGGAAACACCATATATTTT. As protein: CASSSGATGNTIYF.

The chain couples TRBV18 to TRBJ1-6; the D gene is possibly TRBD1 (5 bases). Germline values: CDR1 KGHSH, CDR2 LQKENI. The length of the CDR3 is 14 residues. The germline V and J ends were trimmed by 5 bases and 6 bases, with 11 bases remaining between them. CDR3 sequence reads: CASSGGTGNSPLHF. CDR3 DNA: TGTGCCAGCTCAGGGGGGACGGGTAATTCACCCCTCCACTTT.

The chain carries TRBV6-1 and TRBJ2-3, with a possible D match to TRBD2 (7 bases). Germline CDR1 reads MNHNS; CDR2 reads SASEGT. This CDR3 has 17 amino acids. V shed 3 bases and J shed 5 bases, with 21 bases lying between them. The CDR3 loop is CASSDEGGPRDLDTQYF. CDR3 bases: TGTGCCAGCAGTGATGAGGGGGGGCCGAGGGATTTAGATACGCAGTATTTT.

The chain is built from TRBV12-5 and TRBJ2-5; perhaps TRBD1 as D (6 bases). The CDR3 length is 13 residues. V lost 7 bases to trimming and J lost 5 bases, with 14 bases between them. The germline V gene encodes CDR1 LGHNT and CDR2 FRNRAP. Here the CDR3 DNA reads TGTGCTAGTGTCCGCACCGGACAGGAGACCCAGTACTTC. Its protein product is CASVRTGQETQYF.

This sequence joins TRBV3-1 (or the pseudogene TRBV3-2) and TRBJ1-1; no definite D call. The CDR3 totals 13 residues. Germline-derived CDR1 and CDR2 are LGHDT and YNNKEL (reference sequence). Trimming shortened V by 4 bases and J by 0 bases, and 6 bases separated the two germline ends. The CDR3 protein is CASSPEMNTEAFF. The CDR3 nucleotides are TGTGCCAGCAGCCCGGAGATGAACACTGAAGCTTTCTTT.

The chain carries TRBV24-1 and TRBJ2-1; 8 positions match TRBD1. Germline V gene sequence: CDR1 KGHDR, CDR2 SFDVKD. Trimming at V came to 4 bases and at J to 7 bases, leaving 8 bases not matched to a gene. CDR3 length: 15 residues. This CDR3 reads CATSERGRGRNEQFF. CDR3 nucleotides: TGTGCCACCAGTGAGAGGGGCAGGGGGCGGAATGAGCAGTTCTTC.

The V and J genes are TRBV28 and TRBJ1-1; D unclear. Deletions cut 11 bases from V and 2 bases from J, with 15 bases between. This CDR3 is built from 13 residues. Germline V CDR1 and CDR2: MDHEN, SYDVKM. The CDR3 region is CAGLILANTEAFF. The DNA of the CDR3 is TGTGCCGGCTTGATCTTAGCCAACACTGAAGCTTTCTTT. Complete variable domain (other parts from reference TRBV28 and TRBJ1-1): DVKVTQSSRYLVKRTGEKVFLECVQDMDHENMFWYRQDPGLGLRLIYFSYDVKMKEKGDIPEGYSVSREKKERFSLILESASTNQTSMYLCAGLILANTEAFFGQGTRLTVV.

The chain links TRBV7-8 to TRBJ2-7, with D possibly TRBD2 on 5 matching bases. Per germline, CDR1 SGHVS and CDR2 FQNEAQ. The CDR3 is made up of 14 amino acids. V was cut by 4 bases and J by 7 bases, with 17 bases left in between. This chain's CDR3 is CASSSHWTGLEQYF. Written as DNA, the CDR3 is TGTGCCAGCAGCTCACACTGGACTGGCCTGGAGCAGTACTTC.

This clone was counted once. CDR3: CASRRDANNEQFF. The DNA of the CDR3 is TGTGCCAGCAGGCGGGACGCGAACAATGAGCAGTTCTTC. J is TRBJ2-1 and V is TRBV12-3 or TRBV12-4; D might be TRBD2 (6 bases). With 6 bases removed from V and 5 bases from J, the gap between germline ends came to 11 bases. The CDR3 loop spans 13 amino acids.

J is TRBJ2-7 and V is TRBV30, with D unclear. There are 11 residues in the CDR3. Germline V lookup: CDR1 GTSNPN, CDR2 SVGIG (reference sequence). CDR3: CGAGDGYEQYF. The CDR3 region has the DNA TGTGGAGCAGGCGACGGCTACGAGCAGTACTTC.

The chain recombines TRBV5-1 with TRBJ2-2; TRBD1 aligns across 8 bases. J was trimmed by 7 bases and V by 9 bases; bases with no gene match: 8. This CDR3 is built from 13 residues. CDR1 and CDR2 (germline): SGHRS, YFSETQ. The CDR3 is CATGQGRGGELFF. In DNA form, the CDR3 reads TGCGCCACCGGACAGGGCAGAGGCGGGGAGCTGTTTTTT.

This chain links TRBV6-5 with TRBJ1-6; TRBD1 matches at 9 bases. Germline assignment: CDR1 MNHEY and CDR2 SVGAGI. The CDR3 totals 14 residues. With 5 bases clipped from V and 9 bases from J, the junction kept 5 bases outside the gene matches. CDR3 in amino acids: CASSPTGGASPLHF. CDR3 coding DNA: TGTGCCAGCAGTCCTACAGGGGGCGCTTCACCCCTCCACTTT.

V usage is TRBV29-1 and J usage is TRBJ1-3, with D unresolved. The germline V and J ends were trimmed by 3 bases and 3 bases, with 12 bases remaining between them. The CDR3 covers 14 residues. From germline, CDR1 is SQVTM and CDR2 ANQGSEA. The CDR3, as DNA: TGCAGCGTTGATTCCGGGTTAAGTGGAAACACCATATATTTT. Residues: CSVDSGLSGNTIYF.